Presented here are 3 T cell receptor beta chains from one specimen sequenced in a study of siplizumab effects on memory and regulatory T cells. TCRdb's copy holds only in-frame clones and misses some; the assay was immunoSEQ multiplex PCR. The repertoire includes 90,000 to 95,000 clones, 80% to 95% of them detected once, and roughly 7.1% sits in the top ten. The sequencing sample was made of CD8+ T cells sorted from blood. These receptors came from a human donor in good health.

The chain uses TRBV4-2 and TRBJ2-1, with 8 bases aligning to TRBD1. The germline V gene has CDR1 LGHNA and CDR2 YNFKEQ. This CDR3 spans 17 amino acids. The V gene end was trimmed by 5 bases and the J gene end by 4 bases; junction bases not matched to a gene: 13. Written as DNA, the CDR3 is TGTGCCAGCAGCTCAAGCCCGCCGGACAGGGAATACAATGAGCAGTTCTTC. Amino acids: CASSSSPPDREYNEQFF.

The chain uses TRBV7-2 and TRBJ1-4, with a tentative D call TRBD1 (5 bases). The CDR3 runs 16 residues. Germline V lookup: CDR1 SGHTA, CDR2 FQGNSA. V lost 2 bases and J lost 4, with 14 bases in between. CDR3 loop: CASSLKWGGFNEKLFF. CDR3 in DNA: TGTGCCAGCAGCTTAAAATGGGGGGGGTTTAATGAAAAACTGTTTTTT.

V and J are TRBV11-1 and TRBJ2-1; D is unresolved. The germline V gene encodes CDR1 SGHAT and CDR2 FQDESV (reference sequence). The CDR3 is 13 residues long. Trimming removed 2 bases at V and 4 bases at J, with 6 bases between. The CDR3 DNA reads TGTGCCAGCAGCTTAACGGAATACAATGAGCAGTTCTTC. Translated: CASSLTEYNEQFF. The variable domain in full, completed from reference TRBV11-1 and TRBJ2-1, reads EAEVAQSPRYKITEKSQAVAFWCDPISGHATLYWYRQILGQGPELLVQFQDESVVDDSQLPKDRFSAERLKGVDSTLKIQPAELGDSAMYLCASSLTEYNEQFFGPGTRLTVL.